The T cell receptor (beta chain) under discussion was sequenced for a study of cytomegalovirus exposure and HLA in healthy donors. Background on the study: An earlier analysis identified fewer than 130 million unique TCR beta sequences in approximately 170 million T cells.

Researchers ran the PCR with 60 Vbeta and 13 Jbeta primers. Assay: immunoSEQ multiplex PCR; the TCRdb copy retains only in-frame clones and omits some. Of fewer than 90,000 clones in the sample, about three quarters were seen once. Looked up from germline, CDR1 is SQVTM and CDR2 is ANQGSEA. The V segment lost 7 bases and the J segment 2 bases; nucleotides outside the gene matches: 11. The CDR3 is 15 residues long. The gene calls are TRBV29-1 and TRBJ1-3, with 7 bases identical to TRBD1. Sequencing used PBMCs. The sequence was collected from a female donor in good health and CMV-seronegative. The CDR3, as DNA: TGCAGCGCCCGGGCAGGGGGTTTAGCTGGAAACACCATATATTTT. Translating it yields CSARAGGLAGNTIYF.